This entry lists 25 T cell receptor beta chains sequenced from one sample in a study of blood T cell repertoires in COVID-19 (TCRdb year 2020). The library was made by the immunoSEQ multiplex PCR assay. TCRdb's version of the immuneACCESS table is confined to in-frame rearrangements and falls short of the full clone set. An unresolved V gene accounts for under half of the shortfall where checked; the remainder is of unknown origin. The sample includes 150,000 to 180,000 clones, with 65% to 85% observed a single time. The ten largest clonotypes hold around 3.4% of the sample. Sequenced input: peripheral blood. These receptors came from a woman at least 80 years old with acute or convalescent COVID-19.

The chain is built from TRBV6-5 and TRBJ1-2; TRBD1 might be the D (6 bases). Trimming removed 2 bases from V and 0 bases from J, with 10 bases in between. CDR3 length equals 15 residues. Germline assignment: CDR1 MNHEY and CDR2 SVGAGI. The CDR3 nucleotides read TGTGCCAGCAGTTACGGGGGCAGTTCTAACTATGGCTACACCTTC. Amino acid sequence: CASSYGGSSNYGYTF.

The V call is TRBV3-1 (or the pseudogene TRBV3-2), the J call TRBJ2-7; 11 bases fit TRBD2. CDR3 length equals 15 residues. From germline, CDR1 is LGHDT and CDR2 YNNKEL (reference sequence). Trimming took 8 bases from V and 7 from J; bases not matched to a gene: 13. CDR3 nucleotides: TGTGCCAGCCAACCGGGACTAGCGGACCCTCGGGAGCAGTACTTC. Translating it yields CASQPGLADPREQYF.

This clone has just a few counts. This CDR3 is CASRFMGGYTF. In DNA form, the CDR3 reads TGCGCCAGCCGCTTCATGGGCGGCTACACCTTC. The rearrangement joins TRBV23-1 to TRBJ1-2; D not certain. TRBV23-1 is recorded as an ORF, its role being uncertain. The CDR3 is 11 residues long. The V end was cut by 8 bases, the J end by 8 bases, with 12 bases between.

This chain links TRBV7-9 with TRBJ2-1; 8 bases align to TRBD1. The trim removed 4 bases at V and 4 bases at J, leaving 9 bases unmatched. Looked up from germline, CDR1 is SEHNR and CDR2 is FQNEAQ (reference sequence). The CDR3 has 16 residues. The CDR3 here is CASSYLPGQEYNEQFF. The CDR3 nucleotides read TGTGCCAGCAGCTATCTACCGGGACAGGAGTACAATGAGCAGTTCTTC.

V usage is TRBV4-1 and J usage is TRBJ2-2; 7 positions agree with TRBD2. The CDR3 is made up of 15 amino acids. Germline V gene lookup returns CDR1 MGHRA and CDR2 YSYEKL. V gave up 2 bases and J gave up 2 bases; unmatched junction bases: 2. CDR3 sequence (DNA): TGCGCCAGCAGCCAACGGGGGGATAACACCGGGGAGCTGTTTTTT. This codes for CASSQRGDNTGELFF.

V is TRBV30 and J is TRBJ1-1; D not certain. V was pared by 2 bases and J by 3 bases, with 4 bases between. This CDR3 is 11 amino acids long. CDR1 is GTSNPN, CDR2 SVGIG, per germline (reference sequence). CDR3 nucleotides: TGTGCCTGGAGTCGGGACACTGAAGCTTTCTTT. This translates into CAWSRDTEAFF. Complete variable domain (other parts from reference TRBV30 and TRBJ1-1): SQTIHQWPATLVQPVGSPLSLECTVEGTSNPNLYWYRQAAGRGLQLLFYSVGIGQISSEVPQNLSASRPQDRQFILSSKKLLLSDSGFYLCAWSRDTEAFFGQGTRLTVV.

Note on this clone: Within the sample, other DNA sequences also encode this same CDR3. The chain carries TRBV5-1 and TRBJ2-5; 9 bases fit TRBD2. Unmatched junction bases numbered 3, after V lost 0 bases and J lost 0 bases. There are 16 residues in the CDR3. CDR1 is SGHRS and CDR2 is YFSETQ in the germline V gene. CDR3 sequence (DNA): TGCGCCAGCAGCTTGGGGGTAGCGGGAGACCAAGAGACCCAGTACTTC. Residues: CASSLGVAGDQETQYF.

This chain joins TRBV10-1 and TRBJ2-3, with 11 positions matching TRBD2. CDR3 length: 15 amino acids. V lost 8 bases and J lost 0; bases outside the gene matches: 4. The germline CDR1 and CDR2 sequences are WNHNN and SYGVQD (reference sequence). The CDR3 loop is CASDGTSGSTDTQYF. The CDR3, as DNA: TGCGCCAGCGATGGGACTAGCGGAAGCACAGATACGCAGTATTTT.

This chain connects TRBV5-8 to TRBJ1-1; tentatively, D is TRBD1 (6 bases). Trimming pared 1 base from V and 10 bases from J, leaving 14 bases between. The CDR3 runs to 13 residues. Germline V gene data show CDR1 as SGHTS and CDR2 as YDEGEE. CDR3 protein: CASSLRQVGGAFF. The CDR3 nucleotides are TGTGCCAGCAGCTTGAGACAGGTTGGGGGAGCTTTCTTT.

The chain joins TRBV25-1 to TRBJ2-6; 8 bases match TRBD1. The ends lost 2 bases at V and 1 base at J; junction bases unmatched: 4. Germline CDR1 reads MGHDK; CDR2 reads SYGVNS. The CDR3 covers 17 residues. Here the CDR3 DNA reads TGTGCCAGCAGTGAAAACAGGGGGAGGTCTGGGGCCAACGTCCTGACTTTC. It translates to CASSENRGRSGANVLTF.

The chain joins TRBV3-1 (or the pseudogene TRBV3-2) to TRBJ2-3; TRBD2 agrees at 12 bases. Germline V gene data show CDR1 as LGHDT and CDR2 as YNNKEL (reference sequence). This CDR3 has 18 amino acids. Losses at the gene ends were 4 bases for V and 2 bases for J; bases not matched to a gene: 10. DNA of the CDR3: TGTGCCAGCAGCCTCGCGGCTAGCGGGGGGGCCATCACAGATACGCAGTATTTT. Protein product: CASSLAASGGAITDTQYF.

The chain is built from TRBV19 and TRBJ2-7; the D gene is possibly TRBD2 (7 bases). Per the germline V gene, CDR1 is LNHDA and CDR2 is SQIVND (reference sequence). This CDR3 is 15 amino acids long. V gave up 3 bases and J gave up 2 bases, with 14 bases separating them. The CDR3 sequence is CASSMGASGAYEQYF. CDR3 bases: TGTGCCAGTAGTATGGGGGCTAGCGGCGCCTACGAGCAGTACTTC.

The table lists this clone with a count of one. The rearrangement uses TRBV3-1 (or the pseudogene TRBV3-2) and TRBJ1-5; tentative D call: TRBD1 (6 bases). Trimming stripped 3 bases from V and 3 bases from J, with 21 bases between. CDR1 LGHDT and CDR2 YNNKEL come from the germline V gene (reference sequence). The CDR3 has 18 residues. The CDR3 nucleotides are TGTGCCAGCAGCCACTGGGCGCGGGGGGGCTGGGACAATCAGCCCCAGCATTTT. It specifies CASSHWARGGWDNQPQHF.

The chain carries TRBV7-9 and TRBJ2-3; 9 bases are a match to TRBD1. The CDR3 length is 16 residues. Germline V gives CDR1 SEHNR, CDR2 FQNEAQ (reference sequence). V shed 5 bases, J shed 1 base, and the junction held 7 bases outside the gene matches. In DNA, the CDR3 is TGTGCCAGCAGCGACCCCCGGACAGGGGGCACAGATACGCAGTATTTT. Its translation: CASSDPRTGGTDTQYF.

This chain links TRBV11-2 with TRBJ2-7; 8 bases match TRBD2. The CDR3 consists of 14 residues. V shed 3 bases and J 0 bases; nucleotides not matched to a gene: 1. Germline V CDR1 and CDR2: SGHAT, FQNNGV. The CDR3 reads CASSLSGGSYEQYF. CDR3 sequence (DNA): TGTGCCAGCAGCTTGAGCGGGGGCTCCTACGAGCAGTACTTC.

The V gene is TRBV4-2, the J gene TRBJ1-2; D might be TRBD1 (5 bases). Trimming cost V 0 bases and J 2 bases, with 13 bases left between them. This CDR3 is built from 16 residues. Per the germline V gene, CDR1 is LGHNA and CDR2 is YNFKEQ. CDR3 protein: CASSQDPAGRNYGYTF. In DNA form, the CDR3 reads TGTGCCAGCAGCCAAGATCCCGCAGGGCGAAACTATGGCTACACCTTC.

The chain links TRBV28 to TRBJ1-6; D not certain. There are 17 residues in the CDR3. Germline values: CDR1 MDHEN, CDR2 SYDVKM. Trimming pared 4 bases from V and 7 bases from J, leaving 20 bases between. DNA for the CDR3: TGTGCCAGCAGTTCCCTCGGGAGGGTGGGGTCCAATTCACCCCTCCACTTT. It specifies CASSSLGRVGSNSPLHF. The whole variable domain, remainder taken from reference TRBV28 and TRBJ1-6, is DVKVTQSSRYLVKRTGEKVFLECVQDMDHENMFWYRQDPGLGLRLIYFSYDVKMKEKGDIPEGYSVSREKKERFSLILESASTNQTSMYLCASSSLGRVGSNSPLHFGNGTRLTVT.

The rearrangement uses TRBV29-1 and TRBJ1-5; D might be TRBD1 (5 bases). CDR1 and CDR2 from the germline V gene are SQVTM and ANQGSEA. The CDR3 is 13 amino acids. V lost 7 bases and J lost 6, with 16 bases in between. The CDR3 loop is CSAGWGVGQPQHF. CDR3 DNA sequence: TGCAGCGCCGGTTGGGGGGTAGGTCAGCCCCAGCATTTT.

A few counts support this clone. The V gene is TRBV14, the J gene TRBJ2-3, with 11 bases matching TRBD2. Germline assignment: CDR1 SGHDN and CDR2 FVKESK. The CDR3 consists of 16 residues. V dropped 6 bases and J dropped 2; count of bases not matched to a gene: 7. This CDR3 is CASSRRLAGYTDTQYF. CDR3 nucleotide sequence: TGTGCCAGCAGTCGAAGACTAGCGGGATACACAGATACGCAGTATTTT.

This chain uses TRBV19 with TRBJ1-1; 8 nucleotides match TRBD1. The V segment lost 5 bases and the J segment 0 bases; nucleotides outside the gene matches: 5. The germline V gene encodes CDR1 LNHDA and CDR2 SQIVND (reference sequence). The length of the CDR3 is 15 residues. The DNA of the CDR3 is TGTGCCAGTAGTCCCCGACAGGGGTTGAACACTGAAGCTTTCTTT. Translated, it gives CASSPRQGLNTEAFF.

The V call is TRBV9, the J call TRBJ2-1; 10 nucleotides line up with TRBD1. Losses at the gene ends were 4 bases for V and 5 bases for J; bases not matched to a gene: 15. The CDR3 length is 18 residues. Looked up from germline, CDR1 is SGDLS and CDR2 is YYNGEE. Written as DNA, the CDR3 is TGTGCCAGCAGCACCCGGGACAGGGGATTCCCCTCGGACAATGAGCAGTTCTTC. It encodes CASSTRDRGFPSDNEQFF.

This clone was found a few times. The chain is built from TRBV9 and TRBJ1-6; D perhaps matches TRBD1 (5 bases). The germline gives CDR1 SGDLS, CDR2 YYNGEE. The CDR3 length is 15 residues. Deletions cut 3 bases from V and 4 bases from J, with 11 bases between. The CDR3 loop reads CASSEQHRYNSPLHF. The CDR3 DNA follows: TGTGCCAGCAGCGAACAACACAGGTATAATTCACCCCTCCACTTT.

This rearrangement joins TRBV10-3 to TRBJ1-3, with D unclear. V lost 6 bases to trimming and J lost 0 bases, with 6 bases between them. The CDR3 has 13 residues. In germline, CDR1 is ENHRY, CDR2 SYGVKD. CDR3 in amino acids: CAIRVSSGNTIYF. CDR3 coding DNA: TGTGCCATCAGAGTTAGCTCTGGAAACACCATATATTTT.

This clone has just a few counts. The CDR3 protein is CAISVGGNTGELFF. As DNA, the CDR3 is TGTGCCATCAGTGTAGGGGGGAACACCGGGGAGCTGTTTTTT. V is TRBV10-3 and J is TRBJ2-2; possibly TRBD1 for D (6 bases). Trimming removed 4 bases at V and 1 base at J, with 7 bases between. Germline V gene data show CDR1 as ENHRY and CDR2 as SYGVKD. The CDR3 spans 14 residues.

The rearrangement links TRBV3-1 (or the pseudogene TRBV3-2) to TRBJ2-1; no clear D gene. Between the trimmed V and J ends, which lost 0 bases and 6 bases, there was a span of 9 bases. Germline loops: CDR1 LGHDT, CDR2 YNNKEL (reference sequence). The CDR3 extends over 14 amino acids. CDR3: CASSQDPALNEQFF. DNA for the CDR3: TGTGCCAGCAGCCAAGATCCCGCACTCAATGAGCAGTTCTTC.